This entry describes one T cell receptor (beta chain). The antigen is unknown. The data were obtained in a study of regulatory T cells in long-lasting Graves disease. The CDR3 runs 15 residues. In germline, CDR1 is KGHSH, CDR2 LQKENI. V was pared by 2 bases and J by 5 bases, with 15 bases between. Both iRepertoire HTBI primers and Arm-PCR of CDR3 regions were used to build the TCR beta libraries. One entry per CDR3 protein, called by TCRdb with MiXCR from the multiplex PCR reads. The data hold some 410,000 distinct CDR3 sequences, with 15% to 20% observed a single time. Time point noted: newly diagnosed GD, antithyroid drugs for less than 3 months. Making the TCR library involved RNA that had been extracted from PBMCs. General study points: Only peripheral blood was studied, not thyroid tissue. TRBV28, TRBJ1-2 and TRBJ2-5 were segments that persistent disease favored.

The sample was also linked to a second study, of T cells in Graves' hyperthyroidism and ophthalmopathy. That study reports: Any patient presenting with uncontrolled infection, other autoimmune disease, pregnancy or lactation was left out. The HTBI primer set drove a first-round RT-PCR of the TCR CDR3.

This clonotype was sampled from a woman aged 25 to 39 with Graves disease. The sequenced sample was peripheral blood mononuclear cells (PBMCs), obtained at new diagnosis, from a patient treated with antithyroid drugs. The chain joins TRBV18 to TRBJ1-2, with D possibly being TRBD1 (6 bases). The CDR3 sequence: CASSPSGGPAYGYTF. The CDR3 bases are TGTGCCAGCTCACCATCCGGGGGGCCTGCATATGGCTACACCTTC.